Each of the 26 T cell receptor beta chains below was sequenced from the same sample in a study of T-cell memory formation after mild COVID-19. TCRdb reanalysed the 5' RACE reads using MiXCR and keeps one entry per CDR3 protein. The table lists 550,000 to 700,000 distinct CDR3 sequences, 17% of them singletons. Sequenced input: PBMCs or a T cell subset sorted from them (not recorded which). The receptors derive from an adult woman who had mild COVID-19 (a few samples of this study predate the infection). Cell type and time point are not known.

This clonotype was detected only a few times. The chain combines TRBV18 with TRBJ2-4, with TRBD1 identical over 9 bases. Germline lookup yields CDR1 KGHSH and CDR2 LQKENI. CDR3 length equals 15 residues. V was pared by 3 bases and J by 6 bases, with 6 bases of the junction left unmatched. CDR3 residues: CASSPEQGAVNIQYF. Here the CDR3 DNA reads TGTGCCAGCTCACCGGAACAGGGGGCGGTAAACATTCAGTACTTC.

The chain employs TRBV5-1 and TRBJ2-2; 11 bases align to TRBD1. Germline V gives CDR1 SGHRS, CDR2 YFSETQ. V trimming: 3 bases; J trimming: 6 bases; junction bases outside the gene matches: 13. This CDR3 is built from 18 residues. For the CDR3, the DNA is TGCGCCAGCAGCTCATCCCGGCTGGACAGGGGGCAGGCCGGGGAGCTGTTTTTT. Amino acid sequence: CASSSSRLDRGQAGELFF.

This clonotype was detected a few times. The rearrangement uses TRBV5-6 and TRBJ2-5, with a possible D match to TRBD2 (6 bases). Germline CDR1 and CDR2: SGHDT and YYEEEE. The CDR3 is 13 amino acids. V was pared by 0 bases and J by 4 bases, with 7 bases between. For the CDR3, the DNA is TGTGCCAGCAGCTTGGTGGAGGGAGAGACCCAGTACTTC. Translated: CASSLVEGETQYF.

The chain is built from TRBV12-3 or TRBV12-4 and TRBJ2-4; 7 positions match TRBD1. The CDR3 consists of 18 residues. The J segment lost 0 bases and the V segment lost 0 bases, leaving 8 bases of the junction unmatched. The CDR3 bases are TGTGCCAGCAGTTTAGCGGGACAGACGAGACTAGCCAAAAACATTCAGTACTTC. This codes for CASSLAGQTRLAKNIQYF.

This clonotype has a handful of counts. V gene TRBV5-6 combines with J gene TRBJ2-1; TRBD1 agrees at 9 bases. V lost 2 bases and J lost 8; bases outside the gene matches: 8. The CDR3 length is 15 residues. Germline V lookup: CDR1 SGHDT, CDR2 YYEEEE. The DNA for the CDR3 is TGTGCCAGCAGCTTCCGGACAGGGGTTGGCGATGAGCAGTTCTTC. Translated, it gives CASSFRTGVGDEQFF. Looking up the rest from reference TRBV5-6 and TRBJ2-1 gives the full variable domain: DAGVTQSPTHLIKTRGQQVTLRCSPKSGHDTVSWYQQALGQGPQFIFQYYEEEERQRGNFPDRFSGHQFPNYSSELNVNALLLGDSALYLCASSFRTGVGDEQFFGPGTRLTVL.

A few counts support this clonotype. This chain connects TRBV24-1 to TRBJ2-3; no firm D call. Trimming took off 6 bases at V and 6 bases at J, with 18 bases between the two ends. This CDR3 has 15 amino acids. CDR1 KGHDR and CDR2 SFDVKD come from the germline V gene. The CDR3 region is CATSSAENPTDTQYF. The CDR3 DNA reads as TGTGCCACCAGTAGTGCAGAGAATCCTACGGATACGCAGTATTTT.

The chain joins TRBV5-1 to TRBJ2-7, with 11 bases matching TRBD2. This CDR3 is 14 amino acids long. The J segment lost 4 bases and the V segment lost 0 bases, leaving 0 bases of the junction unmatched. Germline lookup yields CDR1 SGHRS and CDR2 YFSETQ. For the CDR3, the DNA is TGCGCCAGCAGCTTGGCTAGCGGGAGGTACGAGCAGTACTTC. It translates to CASSLASGRYEQYF. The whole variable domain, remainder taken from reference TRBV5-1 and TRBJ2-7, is KAGVTQTPRYLIKTRGQQVTLSCSPISGHRSVSWYQQTPGQGLQFLFEYFSETQRNKGNFPGRFSGRQFSNSRSEMNVSTLELGDSALYLCASSLASGRYEQYFGPGTRLTVT.

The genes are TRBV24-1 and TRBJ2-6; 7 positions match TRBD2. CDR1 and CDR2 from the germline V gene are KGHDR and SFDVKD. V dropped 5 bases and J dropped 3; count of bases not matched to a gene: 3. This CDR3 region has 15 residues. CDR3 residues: CATSGRESGANVLTF. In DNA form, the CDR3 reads TGTGCCACCAGTGGGCGGGAGAGTGGGGCCAACGTCCTGACTTTC.

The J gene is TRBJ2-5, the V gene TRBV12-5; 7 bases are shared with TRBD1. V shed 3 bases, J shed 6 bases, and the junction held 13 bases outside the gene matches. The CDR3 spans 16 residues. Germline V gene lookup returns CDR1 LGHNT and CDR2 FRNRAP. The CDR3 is CASGFDGQASVKTQYF. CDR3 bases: TGTGCTAGTGGTTTCGATGGACAGGCTAGTGTGAAGACCCAGTACTTC.

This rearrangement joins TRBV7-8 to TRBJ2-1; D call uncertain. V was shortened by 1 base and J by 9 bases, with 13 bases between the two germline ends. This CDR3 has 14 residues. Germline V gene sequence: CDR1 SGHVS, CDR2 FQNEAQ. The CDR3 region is CASSLVFNSLEQFF. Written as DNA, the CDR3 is TGTGCCAGCAGCTTAGTCTTTAACAGTCTTGAGCAGTTCTTC.

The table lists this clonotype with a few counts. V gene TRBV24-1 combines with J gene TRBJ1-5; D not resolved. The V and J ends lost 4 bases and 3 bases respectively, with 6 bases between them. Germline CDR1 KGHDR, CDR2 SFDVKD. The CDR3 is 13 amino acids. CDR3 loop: CATSEFDNQPQHF. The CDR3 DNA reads TGTGCCACCAGTGAGTTCGACAATCAGCCCCAGCATTTT.

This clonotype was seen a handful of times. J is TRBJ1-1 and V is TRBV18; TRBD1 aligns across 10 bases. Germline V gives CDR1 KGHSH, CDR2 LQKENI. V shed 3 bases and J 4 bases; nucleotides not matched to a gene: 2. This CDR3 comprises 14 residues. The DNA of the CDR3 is TGTGCCAGCTCACCGGGACAGGGGAGCACTGAAGCTTTCTTT. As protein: CASSPGQGSTEAFF.

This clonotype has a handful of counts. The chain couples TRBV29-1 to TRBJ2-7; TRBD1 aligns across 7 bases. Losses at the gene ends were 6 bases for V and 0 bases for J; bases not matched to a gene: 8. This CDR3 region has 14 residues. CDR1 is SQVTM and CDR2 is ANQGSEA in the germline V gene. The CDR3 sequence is CSVDRTGSSYEQYF. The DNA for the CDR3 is TGCAGCGTGGATCGGACAGGAAGCTCCTACGAGCAGTACTTC.

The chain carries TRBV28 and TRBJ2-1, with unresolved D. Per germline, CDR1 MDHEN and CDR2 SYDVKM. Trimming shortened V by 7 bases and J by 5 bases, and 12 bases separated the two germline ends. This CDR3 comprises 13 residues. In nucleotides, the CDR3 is TGTGCCAGCAACAACCGGGCTGACAATGAGCAGTTCTTC. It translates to CASNNRADNEQFF.

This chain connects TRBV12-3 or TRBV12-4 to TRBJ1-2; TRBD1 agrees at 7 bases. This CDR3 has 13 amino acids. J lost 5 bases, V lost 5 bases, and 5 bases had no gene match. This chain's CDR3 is CASSSGQDYGYTF. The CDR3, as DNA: TGTGCCAGCAGTAGCGGACAGGATTATGGCTACACCTTC.

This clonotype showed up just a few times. The CDR3 here is CASSVRTGDYGYTF. DNA for the CDR3: TGTGCCAGCAGCGTCCGGACAGGGGACTATGGCTACACCTTC. The chain recombines TRBV11-2 with TRBJ1-2; 9 bases line up with TRBD1. CDR1 is SGHAT and CDR2 is FQNNGV in the germline V gene. The CDR3 totals 14 residues. V was pared by 5 bases and J by 3 bases, with 4 bases of the junction left unmatched.

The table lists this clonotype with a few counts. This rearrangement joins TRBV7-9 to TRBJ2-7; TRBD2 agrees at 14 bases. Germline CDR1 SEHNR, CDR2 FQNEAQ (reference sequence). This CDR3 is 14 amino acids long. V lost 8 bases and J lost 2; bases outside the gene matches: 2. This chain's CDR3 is CASGLAGGAYEQYF. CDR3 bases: TGTGCCAGCGGACTAGCGGGAGGTGCCTACGAGCAGTACTTC. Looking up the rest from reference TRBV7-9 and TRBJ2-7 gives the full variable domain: DTGVSQNPRHKITKRGQNVTFRCDPISEHNRLYWYRQTLGQGPEFLTYFQNEAQLEKSRLLSDRFSAERPKGSFSTLEIQRTEQGDSAMYLCASGLAGGAYEQYFGPGTRLTVT.

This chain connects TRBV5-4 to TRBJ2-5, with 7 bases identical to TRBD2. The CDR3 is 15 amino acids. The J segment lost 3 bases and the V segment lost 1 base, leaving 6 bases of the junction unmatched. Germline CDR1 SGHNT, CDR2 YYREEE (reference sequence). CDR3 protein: CASSLPSGRKETQYF. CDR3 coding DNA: TGTGCCAGCAGCTTGCCTAGCGGCCGCAAAGAGACCCAGTACTTC.

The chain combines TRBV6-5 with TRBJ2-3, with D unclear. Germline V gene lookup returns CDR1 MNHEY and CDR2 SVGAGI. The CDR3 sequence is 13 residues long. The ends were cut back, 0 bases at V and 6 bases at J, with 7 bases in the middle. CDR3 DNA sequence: TGTGCCAGCAGTTACTCGCCCTGGGATACGCAGTATTTT. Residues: CASSYSPWDTQYF.

The CDR3 sequence is CASSPQAGAGVNEQFF. In nucleotides, the CDR3 is TGTGCCAGCAGCCCCCAGGCAGGAGCGGGAGTTAATGAGCAGTTCTTC. The chain has TRBV7-3 and TRBJ2-1, with 8 bases fitting TRBD2. This CDR3 has 16 residues. Germline V gene sequence: CDR1 SGHTA, CDR2 FQGTGA. The J segment lost 7 bases and the V segment lost 5 bases, leaving 13 bases of the junction unmatched.

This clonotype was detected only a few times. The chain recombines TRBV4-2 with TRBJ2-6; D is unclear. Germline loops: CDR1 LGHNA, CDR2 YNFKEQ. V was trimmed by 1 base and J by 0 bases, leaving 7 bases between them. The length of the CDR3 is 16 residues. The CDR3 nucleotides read TGTGCCAGCAGCCAAGTATTGGCCTCTGGGGCCAACGTCCTGACTTTC. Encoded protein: CASSQVLASGANVLTF.

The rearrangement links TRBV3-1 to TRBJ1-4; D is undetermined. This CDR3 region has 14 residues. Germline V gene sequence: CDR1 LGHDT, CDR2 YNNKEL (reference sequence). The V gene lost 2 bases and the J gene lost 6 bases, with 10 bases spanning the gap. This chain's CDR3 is CASSQRGLDEKLFF. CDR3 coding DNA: TGTGCCAGCAGCCAAAGAGGTCTTGATGAAAAACTGTTTTTT.

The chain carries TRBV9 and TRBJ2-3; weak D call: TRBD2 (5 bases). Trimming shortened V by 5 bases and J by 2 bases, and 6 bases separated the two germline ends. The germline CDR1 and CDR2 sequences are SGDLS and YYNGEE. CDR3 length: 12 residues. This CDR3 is CASRGATDTQYF. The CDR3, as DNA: TGTGCCAGCAGGGGAGCCACAGATACGCAGTATTTT.

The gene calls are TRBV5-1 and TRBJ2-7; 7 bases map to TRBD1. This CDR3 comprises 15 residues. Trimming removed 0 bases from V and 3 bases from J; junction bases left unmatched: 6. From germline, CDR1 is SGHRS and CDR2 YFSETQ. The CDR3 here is CASSLGQGVIYEQYF. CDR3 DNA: TGCGCCAGCAGCTTGGGGCAGGGGGTAATCTACGAGCAGTACTTC.

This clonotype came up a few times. The CDR3 loop is CASSYLGYTEAFF. CDR3 in DNA: TGTGCCAGCAGTTACCTCGGGTACACTGAAGCTTTCTTT. The chain uses TRBV6-5 and TRBJ1-1; D is unresolved. In germline, CDR1 is MNHEY, CDR2 SVGAGI. V lost 2 bases, J lost 3 bases, and 7 bases lay in between. The CDR3 contains 13 residues.

This CDR3 reads CASARDRLNTEAFF. Written as DNA, the CDR3 is TGTGCCAGCGCTAGGGACCGCTTGAACACTGAAGCTTTCTTT. The chain links TRBV5-5 to TRBJ1-1; a possible D gene is TRBD1 (5 bases). The V gene's germline CDR1 is SGHKS and CDR2 YYEKEE (reference sequence). V gave up 7 bases and J gave up 0 bases, with 13 bases separating them. This CDR3 is 14 amino acids long.